This T cell receptor beta chain was retrieved from a study of shared clonotypes between healthy human individuals. The CDR3 extends over 13 amino acids. The V gene's germline CDR1 is LNHDA and CDR2 SQIVND (reference sequence). Trimming pared 5 bases from V and 7 bases from J, leaving 12 bases between. Naive CD8 cells were CD45RO-negative, positively selected for CCR7, excluding terminally differentiated effector memory CD45RA+ cells. This table comes from immunoSEQ multiplex PCR, and its TCRdb copy is limited to in-frame clones, with some not included. Among millions of clones listed, roughly 91% were seen once.

The gene calls are TRBV19 and TRBJ2-4; D might be TRBD2 (6 bases). Input material: naive CD8+ T cells from PBMCs. This receptor was taken from a man aged 18 to 29 in good health. Some clones in this sample may be carry-over from other donors' samples. The CDR3 DNA reads TGTGCCAGTAGTCTCGGGGGACCCAACATTCAGTACTTC. Its protein product is CASSLGGPNIQYF.